This TCR beta chain comes out of a study of cytomegalovirus exposure and HLA in healthy donors. Study outcomes and limitations: Across donors, presence/absence analyses took sequencing depth to be roughly uniform. It is likely that the observed cluster of highly shared sequence variants was a sequencing artifact.

A multiplex PCR was run with 60 Vbeta primers and 13 Jbeta primers. Method: immunoSEQ multiplex PCR; TCRdb's copy keeps in-frame clones and lacks some. This table holds just under 250,000 clones, around 80% found once. The CDR3 is made up of 14 amino acids. From germline, CDR1 is LGHNA and CDR2 YSLEER. V was clipped by 4 bases and J by 1 base; unmatched bases: 2. Comments on this clone: What it binds is unknown.

The clonotype originates from a middle-aged woman in good health and CMV-seropositive. Material for sequencing was PBMCs. The V gene is TRBV4-3, the J gene TRBJ2-3, with 7 bases aligning to TRBD1. The CDR3 reads CASSLGTGTDTQYF. DNA for the CDR3: TGCGCCAGCAGCCTCGGGACAGGCACAGATACGCAGTATTTT.